This passage covers 9 T cell receptor beta chains from one sample sequenced in a study of technical replicates of blood from a handful of donors. Data came from immunoSEQ multiplex PCR; TCRdb stores just in-frame clones and leaves some out. The table shows approximately 88,000 clones, with approximately 94% occurring only once. Input material: T cells isolated from PBMCs. These receptors originate from a human donor in good health.

The gene calls are TRBV4-1 and TRBJ1-2; D remains ambiguous. Trimming cost V 1 base and J 4 bases, with 10 bases left between them. Germline V CDR1 and CDR2: MGHRA, YSYEKL. The CDR3 is 14 amino acids. This CDR3 reads CASSQVTATYGYTF. The CDR3 DNA reads TGCGCCAGCAGCCAAGTCACAGCTACCTATGGCTACACCTTC.

This CDR3 is CASSRGTGNYEQYF. CDR3 coding DNA: TGTGCCAGCAGCCGGGGGACAGGGAACTACGAGCAGTACTTC. V usage is TRBV28 and J usage is TRBJ2-7; 9 bases fit TRBD1. V gave up 6 bases and J gave up 3 bases; unmatched junction bases: 6. Germline assignment: CDR1 MDHEN and CDR2 SYDVKM. The CDR3 spans 14 residues.

The rearrangement joins TRBV2 to TRBJ2-1, with D unresolved. This CDR3 region has 14 residues. Germline V gives CDR1 SNHLY, CDR2 FYNNEI. V lost 7 bases and J 0 bases, leaving 10 bases between the germline ends. The CDR3 nucleotides are TGTGCCAGCATCCTACAGAGCTCCTACAATGAGCAGTTCTTC. This codes for CASILQSSYNEQFF. Filled out from reference TRBV2 and TRBJ2-1, the complete variable domain reads EPEVTQTPSHQVTQMGQEVILRCVPISNHLYFYWYRQILGQKVEFLVSFYNNEISEKSEIFDDQFSVERPDGSNFTLKIRSTKLEDSAMYFCASILQSSYNEQFFGPGTRLTVL.

The V and J genes are TRBV6-1 and TRBJ1-4; 9 bases are shared with TRBD1. Germline-derived CDR1 and CDR2 are MNHNS and SASEGT. Trimming at V came to 8 bases and at J to 5 bases, leaving 9 bases not matched to a gene. The CDR3 totals 15 residues. CDR3 in amino acids: CASRLLTGGNEKLFF. The CDR3 DNA sequence: TGTGCCAGCCGGTTATTGACAGGGGGAAATGAAAAACTGTTTTTT.

The chain links TRBV6-5 to TRBJ1-2; D not resolved. Trimming took off 0 bases at V and 7 bases at J, with 12 bases between the two ends. There are 14 residues in the CDR3. Germline V gene sequence: CDR1 MNHEY, CDR2 SVGAGI. CDR3 nucleotide sequence: TGTGCCAGCAGTTACTCAGGCCCCTCGGGTGGCTACACCTTC. Translating it yields CASSYSGPSGGYTF.

V gene TRBV5-4 combines with J gene TRBJ1-2, with a possible D match to TRBD1 (5 bases). V was trimmed by 0 bases and J by 1 base, leaving 13 bases between them. CDR3 length: 16 amino acids. Germline CDR1 reads SGHNT; CDR2 reads YYREEE (reference sequence). The CDR3 DNA sequence: TGTGCCAGCAGCTTGGAACCAGGGCGGGATAACTATGGCTACACCTTC. Translating gives CASSLEPGRDNYGYTF.

This chain connects TRBV5-5 to TRBJ2-7; maybe TRBD1 (5 bases). V lost 3 bases, J lost 5 bases, and 12 bases lay in between. Germline V lookup: CDR1 SGHKS, CDR2 YYEKEE (reference sequence). The CDR3 is 13 amino acids. The chain's CDR3 is CASSWYRFDEQYF. The DNA of the CDR3 is TGTGCCAGCAGCTGGTACAGGTTTGACGAGCAGTACTTC.

This chain joins TRBV11-2 and TRBJ1-1; 8 positions match TRBD1. Per germline, CDR1 SGHAT and CDR2 FQNNGV. The CDR3 length is 14 residues. With 5 bases clipped from V and 3 bases from J, the junction kept 5 bases outside the gene matches. The CDR3 sequence: CASSKDRVYTEAFF. The CDR3 coding sequence is TGTGCCAGCAGCAAGGACAGGGTGTACACTGAAGCTTTCTTT.

The chain combines TRBV5-1 with TRBJ2-1; tentatively, D is TRBD2 (6 bases). The V gene's germline CDR1 is SGHRS and CDR2 YFSETQ. The CDR3 spans 14 residues. V dropped 7 bases and J dropped 1 base, with 12 bases sitting between them. The CDR3 here is CASRRDPSYNEQFF. CDR3 nucleotides: TGCGCCAGCCGGAGGGATCCTTCCTACAATGAGCAGTTCTTC.